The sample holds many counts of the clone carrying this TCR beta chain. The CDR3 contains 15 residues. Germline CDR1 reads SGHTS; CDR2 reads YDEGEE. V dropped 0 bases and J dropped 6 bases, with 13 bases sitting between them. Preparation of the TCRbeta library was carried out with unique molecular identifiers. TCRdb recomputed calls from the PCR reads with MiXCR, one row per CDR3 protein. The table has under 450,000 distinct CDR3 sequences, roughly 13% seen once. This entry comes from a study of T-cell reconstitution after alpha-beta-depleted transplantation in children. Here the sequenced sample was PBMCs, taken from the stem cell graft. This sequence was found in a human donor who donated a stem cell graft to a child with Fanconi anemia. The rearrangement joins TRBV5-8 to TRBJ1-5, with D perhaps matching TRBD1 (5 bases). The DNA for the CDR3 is TGTGCCAGCAGCTTGGCCGATTGGGGGGTTCAGCCCCAGCATTTT. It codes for CASSLADWGVQPQHF.